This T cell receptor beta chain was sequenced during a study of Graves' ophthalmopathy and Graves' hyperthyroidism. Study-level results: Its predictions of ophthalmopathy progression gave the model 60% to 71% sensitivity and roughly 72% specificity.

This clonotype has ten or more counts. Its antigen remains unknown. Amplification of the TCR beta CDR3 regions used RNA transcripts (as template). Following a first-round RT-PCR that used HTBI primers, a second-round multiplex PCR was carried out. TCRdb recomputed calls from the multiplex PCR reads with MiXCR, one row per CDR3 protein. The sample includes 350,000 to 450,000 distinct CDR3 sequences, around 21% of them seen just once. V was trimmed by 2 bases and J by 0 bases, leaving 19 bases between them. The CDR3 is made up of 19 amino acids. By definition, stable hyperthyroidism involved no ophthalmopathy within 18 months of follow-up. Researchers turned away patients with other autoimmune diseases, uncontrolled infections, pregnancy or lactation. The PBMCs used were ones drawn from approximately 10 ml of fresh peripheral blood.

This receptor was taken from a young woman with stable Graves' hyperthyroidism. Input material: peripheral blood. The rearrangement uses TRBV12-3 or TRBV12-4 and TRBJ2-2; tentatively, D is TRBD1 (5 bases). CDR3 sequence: CASSLMGQRLKTNTGELFF. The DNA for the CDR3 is TGTGCCAGCAGTTTAATGGGGCAGAGGCTCAAGACGAACACCGGGGAGCTGTTTTTT.